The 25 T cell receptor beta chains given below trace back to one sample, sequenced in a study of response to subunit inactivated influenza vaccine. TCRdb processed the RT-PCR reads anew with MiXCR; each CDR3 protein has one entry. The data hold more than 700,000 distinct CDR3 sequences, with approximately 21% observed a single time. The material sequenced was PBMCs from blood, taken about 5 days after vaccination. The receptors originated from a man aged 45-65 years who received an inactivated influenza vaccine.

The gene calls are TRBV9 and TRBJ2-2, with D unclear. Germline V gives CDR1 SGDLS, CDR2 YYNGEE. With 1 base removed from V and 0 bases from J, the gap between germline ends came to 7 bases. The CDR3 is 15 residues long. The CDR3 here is CASSVRAPNTGELFF. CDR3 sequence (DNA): TGTGCCAGCAGCGTACGGGCTCCGAACACCGGGGAGCTGTTTTTT.

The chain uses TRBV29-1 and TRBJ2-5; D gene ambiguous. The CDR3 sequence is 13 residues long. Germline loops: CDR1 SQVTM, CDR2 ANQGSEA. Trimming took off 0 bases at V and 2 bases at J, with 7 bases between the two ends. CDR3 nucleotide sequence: TGCAGCGTTGAAGATGGCGTTCAAGAGACCCAGTACTTC. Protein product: CSVEDGVQETQYF. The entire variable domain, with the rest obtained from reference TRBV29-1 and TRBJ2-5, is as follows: SAVISQKPSRDICQRGTSLTIQCQVDSQVTMMFWYRQQPGQSLTLIATANQGSEATYESGFVIDKFPISRPNLTFSTLTVSNMSPEDSSIYLCSVEDGVQETQYFGPGTRLLVL.

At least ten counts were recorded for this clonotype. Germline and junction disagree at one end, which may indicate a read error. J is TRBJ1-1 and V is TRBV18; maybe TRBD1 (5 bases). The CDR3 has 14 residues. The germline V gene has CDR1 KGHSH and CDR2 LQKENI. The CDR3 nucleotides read TGCGCCAGCAGCCCCGGACACCTGAACACTGAAGCTTTCTTT. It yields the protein CASSPGHLNTEAFF.

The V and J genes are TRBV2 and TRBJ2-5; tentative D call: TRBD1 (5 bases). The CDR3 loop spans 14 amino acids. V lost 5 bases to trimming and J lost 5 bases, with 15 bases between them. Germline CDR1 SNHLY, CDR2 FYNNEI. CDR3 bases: TGTGCCAGCAGTCCGTCATCCCCAGGGGAGACCCAGTACTTC. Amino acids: CASSPSSPGETQYF.

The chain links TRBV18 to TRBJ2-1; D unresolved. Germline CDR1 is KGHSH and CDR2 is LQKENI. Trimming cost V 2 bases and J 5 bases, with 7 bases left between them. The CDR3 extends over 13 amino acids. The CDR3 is CASSPDKHNEQFF. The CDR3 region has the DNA TGTGCCAGCTCACCAGATAAACACAATGAGCAGTTCTTC.

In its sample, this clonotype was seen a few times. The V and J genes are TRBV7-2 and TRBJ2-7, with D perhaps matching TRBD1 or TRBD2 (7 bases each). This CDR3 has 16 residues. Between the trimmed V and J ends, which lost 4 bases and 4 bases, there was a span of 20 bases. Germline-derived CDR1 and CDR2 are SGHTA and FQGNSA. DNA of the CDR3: TGTGCCAGCAGCTGGAGTGGTGCAGGGGGGGTATACGAGCAGTACTTC. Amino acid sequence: CASSWSGAGGVYEQYF.

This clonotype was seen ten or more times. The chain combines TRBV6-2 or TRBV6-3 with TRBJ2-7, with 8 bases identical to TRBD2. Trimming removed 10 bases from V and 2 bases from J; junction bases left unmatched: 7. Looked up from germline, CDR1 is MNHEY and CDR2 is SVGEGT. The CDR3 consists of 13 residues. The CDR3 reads CATAGVGTYEQYF. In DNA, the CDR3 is TGTGCCACAGCGGGAGTTGGGACCTACGAGCAGTACTTC.

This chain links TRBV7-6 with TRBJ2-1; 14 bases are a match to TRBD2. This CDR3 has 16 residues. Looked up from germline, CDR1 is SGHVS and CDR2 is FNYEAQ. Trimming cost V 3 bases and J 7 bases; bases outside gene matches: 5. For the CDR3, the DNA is TGTGCCAGCAGCTTTGTGAGACTAGCGGGGGGGAATGAGCAGTTCTTC. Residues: CASSFVRLAGGNEQFF.

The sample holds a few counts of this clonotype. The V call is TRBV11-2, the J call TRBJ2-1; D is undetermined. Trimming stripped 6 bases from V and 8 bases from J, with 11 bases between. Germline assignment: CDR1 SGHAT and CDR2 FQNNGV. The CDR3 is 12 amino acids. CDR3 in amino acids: CASSSQWDEQFF. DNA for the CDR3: TGTGCCAGCAGTTCTCAGTGGGATGAGCAGTTCTTC.

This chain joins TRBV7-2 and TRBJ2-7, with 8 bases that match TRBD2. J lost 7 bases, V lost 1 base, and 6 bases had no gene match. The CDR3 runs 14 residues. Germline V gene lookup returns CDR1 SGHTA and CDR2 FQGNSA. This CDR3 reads CASSLGPAGVEQYF. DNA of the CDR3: TGTGCCAGCAGCTTAGGGCCAGCGGGAGTTGAGCAGTACTTC.

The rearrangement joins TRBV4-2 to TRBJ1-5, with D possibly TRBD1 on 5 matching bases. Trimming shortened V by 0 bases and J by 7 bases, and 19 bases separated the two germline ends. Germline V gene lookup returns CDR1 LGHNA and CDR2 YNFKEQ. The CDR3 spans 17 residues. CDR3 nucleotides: TGTGCCAGCAGCCAAGATATGTTAGGGACCATAGGACAGCCCCAGCATTTT. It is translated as CASSQDMLGTIGQPQHF.

The CDR3 DNA reads TGTGCCAGCAGCGATTTCCCGGGACAGGGAGGGAATGAGCAGTTCTTC. Translated, it gives CASSDFPGQGGNEQFF. This chain connects TRBV7-9 to TRBJ2-1; 9 positions match TRBD1. The CDR3 totals 16 residues. After removal of 5 bases from V and 7 bases from J, the junction contained 12 bases not matched to a gene. From germline, CDR1 is SEHNR and CDR2 FQNEAQ (reference sequence).

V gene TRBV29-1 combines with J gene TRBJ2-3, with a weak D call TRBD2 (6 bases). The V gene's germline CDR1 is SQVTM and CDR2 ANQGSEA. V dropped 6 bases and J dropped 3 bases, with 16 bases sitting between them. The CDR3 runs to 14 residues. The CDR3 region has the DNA TGCAGCGTCAACGGGGGTAGACGAACAGATACGCAGTATTTT. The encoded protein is CSVNGGRRTDTQYF.

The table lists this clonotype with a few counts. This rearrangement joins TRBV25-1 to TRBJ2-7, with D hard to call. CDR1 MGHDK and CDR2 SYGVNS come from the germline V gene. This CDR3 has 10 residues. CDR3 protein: CPKENYEQYF. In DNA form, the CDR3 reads TGTCCCAAGGAAAACTACGAGCAGTACTTC.

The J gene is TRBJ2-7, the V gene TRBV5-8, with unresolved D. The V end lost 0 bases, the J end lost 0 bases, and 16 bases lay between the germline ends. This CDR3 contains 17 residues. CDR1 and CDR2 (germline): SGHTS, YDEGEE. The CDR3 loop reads CASSLAPPRAASYEQYF. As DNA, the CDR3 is TGTGCCAGCAGCTTGGCCCCACCCCGGGCAGCCTCCTACGAGCAGTACTTC.

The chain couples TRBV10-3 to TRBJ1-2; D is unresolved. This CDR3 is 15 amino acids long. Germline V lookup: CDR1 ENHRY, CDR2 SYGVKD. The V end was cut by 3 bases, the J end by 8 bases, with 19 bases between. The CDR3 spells CAISDLGPAGRGYTF. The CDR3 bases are TGTGCCATCAGTGACTTGGGCCCCGCCGGCCGCGGCTACACCTTC.

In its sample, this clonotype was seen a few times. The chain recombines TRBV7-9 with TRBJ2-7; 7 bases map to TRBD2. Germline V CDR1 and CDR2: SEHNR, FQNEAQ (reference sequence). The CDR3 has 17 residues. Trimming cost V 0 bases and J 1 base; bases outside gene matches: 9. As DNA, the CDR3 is TGTGCCAGCAGCTTAGCGCATTCGGCTAGCGGATCCTACGAGCAGTACTTC. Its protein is CASSLAHSASGSYEQYF.

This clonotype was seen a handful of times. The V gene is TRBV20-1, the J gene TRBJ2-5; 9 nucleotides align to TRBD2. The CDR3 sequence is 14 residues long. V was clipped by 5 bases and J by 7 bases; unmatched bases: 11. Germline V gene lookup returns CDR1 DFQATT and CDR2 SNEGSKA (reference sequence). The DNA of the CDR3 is TGCAGTGCTGGAGGGACTAGCAGTTTCGGGACCCAGTACTTC. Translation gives CSAGGTSSFGTQYF.

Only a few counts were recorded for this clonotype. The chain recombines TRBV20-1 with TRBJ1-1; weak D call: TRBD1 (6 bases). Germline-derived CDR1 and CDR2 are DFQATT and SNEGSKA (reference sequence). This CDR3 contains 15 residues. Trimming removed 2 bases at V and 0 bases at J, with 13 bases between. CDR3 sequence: CSARSSDRLNTEAFF. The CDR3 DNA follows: TGCAGTGCTAGATCGTCCGACAGGCTGAACACTGAAGCTTTCTTT.

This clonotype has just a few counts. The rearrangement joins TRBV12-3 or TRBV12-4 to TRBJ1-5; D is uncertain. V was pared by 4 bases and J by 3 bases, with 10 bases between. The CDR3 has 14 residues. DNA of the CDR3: TGTGCCAGCAGTTCAAGTGGATACAATCAGCCCCAGCATTTT. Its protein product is CASSSSGYNQPQHF.

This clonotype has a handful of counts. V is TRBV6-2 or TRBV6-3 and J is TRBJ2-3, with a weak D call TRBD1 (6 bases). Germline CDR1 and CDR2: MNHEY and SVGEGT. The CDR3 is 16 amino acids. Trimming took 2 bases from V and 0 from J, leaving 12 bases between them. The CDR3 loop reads CASSYGQHYSTDTQYF. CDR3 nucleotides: TGTGCCAGCAGTTACGGACAGCACTATAGCACAGATACGCAGTATTTT.

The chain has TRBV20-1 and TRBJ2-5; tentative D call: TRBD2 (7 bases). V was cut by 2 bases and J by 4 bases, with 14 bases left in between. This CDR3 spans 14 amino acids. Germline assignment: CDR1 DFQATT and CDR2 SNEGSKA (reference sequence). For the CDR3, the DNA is TGCAGTGCTAGATCGGGGGGCGGTAGAGAGACCCAGTACTTC. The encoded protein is CSARSGGGRETQYF.

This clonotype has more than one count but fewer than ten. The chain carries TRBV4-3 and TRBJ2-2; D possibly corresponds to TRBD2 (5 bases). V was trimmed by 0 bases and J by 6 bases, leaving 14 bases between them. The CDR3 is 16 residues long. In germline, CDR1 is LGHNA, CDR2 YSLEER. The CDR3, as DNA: TGCGCCAGCAGCCAAGAGGCTAGCCGCATTCCCGGGGAGCTGTTTTTT. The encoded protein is CASSQEASRIPGELFF.

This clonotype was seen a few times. The CDR3 DNA follows: TGTGCCAGCAGCCGTAAGAGCACAGATACGCAGTATTTT. Translation gives CASSRKSTDTQYF. The chain combines TRBV7-2 with TRBJ2-3; no reliable D call. Germline CDR1 and CDR2: SGHTA and FQGNSA. Trimming cost V 5 bases and J 0 bases, with 6 bases left between them. CDR3 size: 13 residues.

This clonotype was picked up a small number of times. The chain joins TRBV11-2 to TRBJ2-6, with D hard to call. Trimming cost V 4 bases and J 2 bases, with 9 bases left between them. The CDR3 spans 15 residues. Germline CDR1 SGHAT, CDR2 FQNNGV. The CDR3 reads CASSYTATGANVLTF. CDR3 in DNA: TGTGCCAGCAGCTATACAGCCACTGGGGCCAACGTCCTGACTTTC.